This T cell receptor beta chain stems from a study of vaccination effects on CD4 cells after COVID-19 (dated by TCRdb to between 2021 and 2024). Broadly, across the study: Each participant received two doses of an mRNA SARS-CoV-2 vaccine, either BNT162b2 or mRNA-1273. Pre-vaccine samples were drawn from two convalescent patients 16 days and one week before the first dose, at 142 and 148 days after COVID-19 diagnosis. SARS-CoV-2 spike-specific CD4+ TCR repertoires were compared before and after mRNA vaccination in COVID-19 convalescent patients and in infection-naive vaccine recipients. The full study included some eleven COVID-19 convalescent patients and several SARS-CoV-2-naive healthy vaccine recipients. The Oncomine TCR Beta short-read assay on an Illumina iSeq 100 was used to sequence cultures from other donors in the study. Overall results and qualifications from the work: In convalescent patients, the post-vaccine spike-reactive repertoire was composed mainly of new vaccine-induced clones that were largely distinct from infection-induced clones. At late post-vaccination timepoints, both infection-induced and vaccine-induced clones showed marked clonal contraction, consistent with waning T cell responses. Limitations of the study were the small number of convalescent patients and the absence of early post-infection timepoints.

This clone was recorded a few times. What this receptor recognizes is not known. No clone much larger than this one lies a single base away; base qualities are absent. The library came from the immunoSEQ multiplex PCR assay. DNA from the cultured, isolated CD4+ T cells was subjected to TCR beta CDR3 sequencing. The authors processed their data as follows. The analysis removed non-productive TCR sequences, trimmed reads to the CDR3 region, and retained only CDR3s that were 7 or more amino acids long. The MANAFEST web app was used to identify antigen-specific clonotypes by comparing expansion in peptide wells with expansion in reference cultures. To be called positive, a clone needed expansion at FDR<0.05 compared with the reference and with all other wells, an odds ratio greater than 5, and a frequency greater than 0.1% in two replicate wells. A clonotype was defined as cross-reactive if the clonotype was significantly expanded both in SARS-CoV-2 spike wells and in at least one common cold coronavirus spike condition. CDR3 similarity was assessed by Levenshtein distance using the stringdist R package, and unrooted trees were constructed with ape in R 3.6.1. TCRdb limited this immuneACCESS table to in-frame rearrangements with V and J called. A share of clones is missing; checked studies link under half to unresolved V genes, and the rest is unexplained. V and J calls and clone size come straight from that table; D and trimming were deduced from the DNA. In all, the sample holds about 45,000 clones, and around 72% of those were seen once. The ten largest clonotypes hold just under 30% of the sample.

In the ViraFEST assay, PBMC were stimulated with viral peptide pools, and TCR sequencing was then used to find antigen-specific CD4+ T cell clonotypes based on their expansion. After roughly 11 days of culture, CD4+ T cells were isolated with the EasySep CD4+ T cell isolation kit. PCR-confirmed SARS-CoV-2 infection had occurred in convalescent patients between March and December 2020, before the Alpha, Beta and Delta variants emerged in the United States. About 2 million PBMC per well were cultured in IMDM with roughly 5% human AB serum, 7.5 to 10 IU/ml IL-2 and gentamicin, plus 10 ug/ml peptides. On days 3 and 7, half of the culture medium was replaced with fresh IL-2-containing medium. Unless noted otherwise, every peptide stimulation condition was grown in triplicate wells. Using Ficoll-Paque Plus gradient centrifugation, PBMC were separated from whole blood and then either used fresh or cryopreserved at -140C. Genomic DNA was extracted from cultured CD4+ T cells with the QIAamp micro DNA kit.

The germline V gene encodes CDR1 SNHLY and CDR2 FYNNEI. The CDR3 sequence holds 15 residues, the cysteine and phenylalanine included. The retained sequence is limited to the CDR3, 45 bases, with the frame set at the first base. V sheds 0 bases and J sheds 13 bases, leaving 19 bases between their ends. The sequence links TRBV2 to TRBJ2-1; TRBD1 is a weak D gene call, 6 bases matching. The starting material was CD4+ T cells from PBMCs cultured with a peptide pool, obtained before COVID-19 vaccination. The receptor was derived from a human donor who had a prior SARS-CoV-2 infection. The DNA reads as follows: TGTGCCAGCAGTGAAGCTAGGGGGAGCCACACCCTACAGTTCTTC. It translates as CASSEARGSHTLQFF.